The 26 T cell receptor beta chains in this list originate from one sample, sequenced in a study of control samples from healthy donors and cancer patients. TCRdb's table, derived via immunoSEQ multiplex PCR, lists solely in-frame clones and lacks some. The sample records 65,000 to 100,000 clones, around 92% being singletons. The sequenced sample was blood. These receptors all stem from a man aged 50-60 years in good health.

This clone was seen a handful of times. The chain employs TRBV30 and TRBJ1-1; a weak D match, TRBD1 (6 bases). Trimming took off 8 bases at V and 1 base at J, with 14 bases between the two ends. The CDR3 length is 13 residues. Germline CDR1 is GTSNPN and CDR2 is SVGIG (reference sequence). The CDR3 reads CAGTGQTNTEAFF. CDR3 in DNA: TGTGCCGGAACCGGACAGACGAACACTGAAGCTTTCTTT.

J is TRBJ1-2 and V is TRBV10-3; tentative D call: TRBD1 (5 bases). Trimming stripped 7 bases from V and 0 bases from J, with 18 bases between. This CDR3 is 16 amino acids long. Germline values: CDR1 ENHRY, CDR2 SYGVKD. The CDR3 region is CAINDPGRSTNYGYTF. The CDR3 DNA reads TGTGCCATCAACGATCCGGGACGTAGTACTAACTATGGCTACACCTTC.

This clone showed up just once. The genes are TRBV6-5 and TRBJ2-5; D gene unclear. The V and J ends lost 6 bases and 5 bases respectively, with 13 bases between them. CDR1 MNHEY and CDR2 SVGAGI come from the germline V gene. The CDR3 contains 13 residues. CDR3 DNA: TGTGCCAGCAGGGGCCTAGTAGGTGAGACCCAGTACTTC. Translation gives CASRGLVGETQYF.

This clone appeared a single time. The gene calls are TRBV29-1 and TRBJ1-2; possibly TRBD1 for D (6 bases). The CDR3 is made up of 15 amino acids. Germline CDR1 is SQVTM and CDR2 is ANQGSEA. V was pared by 4 bases and J by 4 bases, with 19 bases between. CDR3 amino acids: CSVVPASRGAYGYTF. The CDR3 coding sequence is TGCAGCGTTGTCCCCGCCAGCAGGGGAGCCTATGGCTACACCTTC.

J is TRBJ1-1 and V is TRBV27, with no clear D. This CDR3 comprises 11 residues. Looked up from germline, CDR1 is MNHEY and CDR2 is SMNVEV (reference sequence). V lost 3 bases to trimming and J lost 5 bases, with 4 bases between them. The CDR3, as DNA: TGTGCCAGCAGTTTGCCGACTGAAGCTTTCTTT. Translated, it gives CASSLPTEAFF.

V gene TRBV15 combines with J gene TRBJ2-1; D ambiguous. Germline V CDR1 and CDR2: LNHNV, YYDKDF (reference sequence). Trimming removed 5 bases at V and 4 bases at J, with 3 bases between. This CDR3 has 11 amino acids. The CDR3 loop reads CATSGYNEQFF. The CDR3, as DNA: TGTGCCACCAGCGGTTACAATGAGCAGTTCTTC.

The J gene is TRBJ1-1, the V gene TRBV6-5; D call uncertain. The ends were cut back, 6 bases at V and 3 bases at J, with 11 bases in the middle. Germline CDR1 MNHEY, CDR2 SVGAGI. This CDR3 is built from 13 residues. This chain's CDR3 is CASSDRAYTEAFF. DNA of the CDR3: TGTGCCAGCAGCGATAGGGCCTACACTGAAGCTTTCTTT.

This clone was counted between two and nine times. This rearrangement joins TRBV21-1 to TRBJ2-5; the table's D call of TRBD2 was not tested on the DNA. TRBV21-1 is deemed a pseudogene. This CDR3 has 16 residues. The CDR3 region has the DNA TGTGCCAGCAGCAAGGGAGTGGGTGGTCACGGAGAGACCCAGTACTTC. This encodes CASSKGVGGHGETQYF.

The rearrangement links TRBV13 to TRBJ1-6; D perhaps matches TRBD1 (6 bases). The ends were cut back, 0 bases at V and 5 bases at J, with 8 bases in the middle. The CDR3 contains 15 residues. Germline CDR1 and CDR2: PRHDT and FYEKMQ (reference sequence). This chain's CDR3 is CASSLGGQNNSPLHF. The CDR3 DNA sequence: TGTGCCAGCAGCTTAGGTGGACAGAATAATTCACCCCTCCACTTT.

The genes are TRBV2 and TRBJ2-1, with a possible D match to TRBD1 (7 bases). Trimming cost V 1 base and J 2 bases, with 18 bases left between them. Germline lookup yields CDR1 SNHLY and CDR2 FYNNEI. This CDR3 spans 18 amino acids. The CDR3 region has the DNA TGTGCCAGCAGTGAAGGGAGGGCGCAGGGGGTAGCCTACAATGAGCAGTTCTTC. Protein sequence: CASSEGRAQGVAYNEQFF. The full variable domain, in which reference TRBV2 and TRBJ2-1 provide the parts outside the CDR3, is EPEVTQTPSHQVTQMGQEVILRCVPISNHLYFYWYRQILGQKVEFLVSFYNNEISEKSEIFDDQFSVERPDGSNFTLKIRSTKLEDSAMYFCASSEGRAQGVAYNEQFFGPGTRLTVL.

The CDR3: CASSIGPDTLRSPLHF. CDR3 DNA sequence: TGTGCCAGTAGTATAGGCCCTGACACATTAAGGTCACCCCTCCACTTT. The V call is TRBV19, the J call TRBJ1-6; D is uncertain. Trimming stripped 1 base from V and 10 bases from J, with 17 bases between. The CDR3 extends over 16 amino acids. Germline values: CDR1 LNHDA, CDR2 SQIVND (reference sequence).

V is TRBV3-1 (or the pseudogene TRBV3-2) and J is TRBJ2-7, with D possibly matching TRBD1 (5 bases). Trimming left V 4 bases short and J 3 bases short, with 13 bases between. The CDR3 is 14 amino acids. CDR1 and CDR2 (germline): LGHDT, YNNKEL (reference sequence). CDR3 sequence reads: CASSRSQGNYEQYF. CDR3 DNA sequence: TGTGCCAGCAGCCGGAGCCAGGGCAACTACGAGCAGTACTTC.

This clone was seen only a few times. This chain uses TRBV3-1 (or the pseudogene TRBV3-2) with TRBJ1-5; TRBD1 is a possible D gene (5 bases). V gave up 8 bases and J gave up 4 bases, with 12 bases separating them. The CDR3 is 13 residues long. Germline V gene data show CDR1 as LGHDT and CDR2 as YNNKEL (reference sequence). CDR3 coding DNA: TGTGCCAGCGCCACCGGGGGGAATCAGCCCCAGCATTTT. Residues: CASATGGNQPQHF.

The chain is built from TRBV5-8 and TRBJ2-7; D is undetermined. CDR1 and CDR2 from the germline V gene are SGHTS and YDEGEE. The length of the CDR3 is 16 residues. V lost 3 bases and J lost 4, with 20 bases in between. CDR3 loop: CASSSKGLGIRYEQYF. The CDR3 DNA reads as TGTGCCAGCAGCTCGAAGGGATTAGGGATACGGTACGAGCAGTACTTC.

The chain uses TRBV6-6 and TRBJ1-4; D ambiguous. V dropped 3 bases and J dropped 8 bases, with 16 bases sitting between them. The CDR3 is made up of 15 amino acids. CDR1 MNHNY and CDR2 SVGAGI come from the germline V gene (reference sequence). The CDR3: CASSYTRPGGEKLFF. The CDR3 nucleotides read TGTGCCAGCAGTTATACCCGGCCTGGAGGGGAAAAACTGTTTTTT.

In regard to this clone: The junction departs from germline at one end; a sequencing error may be responsible. The V and J genes are TRBV7-9 and TRBJ1-5; D is uncertain. Germline CDR1 reads SEHNR; CDR2 reads FQNEAQ (reference sequence). The CDR3 totals 14 residues. The CDR3 here is CAGSLNGPNQPQHF. Here the CDR3 DNA reads TGTGCCGGCAGCTTAAACGGCCCCAATCAGCCCCAGCATTTT.

This clone appeared a single time. This chain uses TRBV5-1 with TRBJ1-4; TRBD1 matches 9 bases. The CDR3 totals 15 residues. Trimming took 2 bases from V and 4 from J; bases not matched to a gene: 3. Germline CDR1 reads SGHRS; CDR2 reads YFSETQ. The CDR3 region is CASSLTGGLNEKLFF. The CDR3 DNA reads TGCGCCAGCAGCTTAACAGGGGGCCTTAATGAAAAACTGTTTTTT.

V is TRBV27 and J is TRBJ2-2; possible D gene TRBD1, 5 bases. Germline CDR1 MNHEY, CDR2 SMNVEV (reference sequence). V lost 2 bases, J lost 2 bases, and 12 bases lay in between. The CDR3 runs to 16 residues. CDR3 sequence: CASSLSGAVNTGELFF. CDR3 in DNA: TGTGCCAGCAGTTTAAGTGGGGCCGTAAACACCGGGGAGCTGTTTTTT.

The chain combines TRBV9 with TRBJ2-7; D ambiguous. V lost 1 base, J lost 5 bases, and 19 bases lay in between. Germline CDR1 SGDLS, CDR2 YYNGEE. The CDR3 totals 16 residues. The CDR3 sequence is CASSVTLGATLHEQYF. DNA of the CDR3: TGTGCCAGCAGCGTAACTCTCGGAGCTACCCTCCACGAGCAGTACTTC.

The chain couples TRBV6-2 or TRBV6-3 to TRBJ1-1; perhaps TRBD1 as D (6 bases). Germline assignment: CDR1 MNHEY and CDR2 SVGEGT. V shed 4 bases and J shed 5 bases, with 17 bases lying between them. The CDR3 sequence is 15 residues long. The CDR3 region has the DNA TGTGCCAGCAGTTCAGGACAGACGAGGGGAACTGAAGCTTTCTTT. Residues: CASSSGQTRGTEAFF.

This clone was picked up one time. The chain recombines TRBV3-1 (or the pseudogene TRBV3-2) with TRBJ1-1, with D uncertain. V lost 3 bases and J 5 bases, leaving 13 bases between the germline ends. The CDR3 consists of 14 residues. Per the germline V gene, CDR1 is LGHDT and CDR2 is YNNKEL (reference sequence). This chain's CDR3 is CASSHSAQGTEAFF. CDR3 sequence (DNA): TGTGCCAGCAGCCACAGTGCCCAAGGTACTGAAGCTTTCTTT.

The chain is built from TRBV5-6 and TRBJ2-3, with 7 bases lining up with TRBD1. Germline CDR1 and CDR2: SGHDT and YYEEEE. The ends lost 0 bases at V and 4 bases at J; junction bases unmatched: 8. This CDR3 contains 16 residues. CDR3 in amino acids: CASSLDVGQGADTQYF. CDR3 DNA: TGTGCCAGCAGCTTGGACGTCGGGCAGGGGGCAGATACGCAGTATTTT.

This rearrangement joins TRBV6-4 to TRBJ1-5; a possible D gene is TRBD1 (5 bases). The CDR3 loop spans 14 amino acids. Germline CDR1 and CDR2: MRHNA and SNTAGT. V was shortened by 3 bases and J by 4 bases, with 10 bases between the two germline ends. Here the CDR3 reads CASSEMAGNQPQHF. Here the CDR3 DNA reads TGTGCCAGCAGTGAAATGGCAGGGAATCAGCCCCAGCATTTT.

The chain joins TRBV3-1 (or the pseudogene TRBV3-2) to TRBJ2-3; weak D call: TRBD1 (6 bases). Germline values: CDR1 LGHDT, CDR2 YNNKEL (reference sequence). V was clipped by 4 bases and J by 5 bases, with 13 bases between them. This CDR3 contains 14 residues. In nucleotides, the CDR3 is TGTGCCAGCAGCCCCACCTCCAGGGGAGATACGCAGTATTTT. It is translated as CASSPTSRGDTQYF.

The rearrangement uses TRBV7-6 and TRBJ2-5; 7 nucleotides agree with TRBD1. This CDR3 has 14 residues. The germline gives CDR1 SGHVS, CDR2 FNYEAQ. Trimming took 0 bases from V and 6 from J; bases not matched to a gene: 4. In DNA form, the CDR3 reads TGTGCCAGCAGCTTAGCAGGGGGCGAAAAGACCCAGTACTTC. It yields the protein CASSLAGGEKTQYF.

This clone was picked up a small number of times. The chain is built from TRBV6-5 and TRBJ2-7; D may match TRBD1 or TRBD2 (6 bases each). The CDR3 contains 13 residues. V lost 5 bases and J 6 bases, leaving 14 bases between the germline ends. Looked up from germline, CDR1 is MNHEY and CDR2 is SVGAGI. The CDR3 DNA reads as TGTGCCAGCAGTCAGTCCCGGGGGCGCGAGCAGTACTTC. It translates to CASSQSRGREQYF.